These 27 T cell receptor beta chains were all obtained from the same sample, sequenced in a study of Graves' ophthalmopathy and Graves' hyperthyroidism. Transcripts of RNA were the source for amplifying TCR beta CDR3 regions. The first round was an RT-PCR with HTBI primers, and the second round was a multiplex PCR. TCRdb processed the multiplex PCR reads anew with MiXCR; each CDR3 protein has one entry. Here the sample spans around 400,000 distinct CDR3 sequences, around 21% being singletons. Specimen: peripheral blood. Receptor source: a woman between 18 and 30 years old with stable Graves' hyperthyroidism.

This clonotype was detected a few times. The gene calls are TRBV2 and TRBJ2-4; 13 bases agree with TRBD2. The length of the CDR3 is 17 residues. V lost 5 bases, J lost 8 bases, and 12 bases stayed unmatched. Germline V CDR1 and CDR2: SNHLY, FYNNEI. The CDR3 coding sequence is TGTGCCAGCAGTTCCTTAACTAGCGGGGGGGCCAAGTACATTCAGTACTTC. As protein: CASSSLTSGGAKYIQYF.

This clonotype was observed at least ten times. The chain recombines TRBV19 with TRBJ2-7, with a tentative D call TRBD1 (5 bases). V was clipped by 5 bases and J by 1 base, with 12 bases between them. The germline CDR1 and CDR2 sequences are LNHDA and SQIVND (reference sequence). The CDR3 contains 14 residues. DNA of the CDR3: TGTGCCAGTAGTGCGACAGCCGCTTCCTACGAGCAGTACTTC. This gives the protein CASSATAASYEQYF.

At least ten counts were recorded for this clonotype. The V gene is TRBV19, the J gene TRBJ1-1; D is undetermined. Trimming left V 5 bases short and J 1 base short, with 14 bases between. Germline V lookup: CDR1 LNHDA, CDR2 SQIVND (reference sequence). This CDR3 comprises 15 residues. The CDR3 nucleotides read TGTGCCAGTAGTCTCCTAGTGGTGGAGAACACTGAAGCTTTCTTT. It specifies CASSLLVVENTEAFF.

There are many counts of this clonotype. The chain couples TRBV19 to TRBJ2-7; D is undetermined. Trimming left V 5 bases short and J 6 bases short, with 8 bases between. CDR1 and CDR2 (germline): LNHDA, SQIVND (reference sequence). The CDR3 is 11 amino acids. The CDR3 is CASSGDGEQYF. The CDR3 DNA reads TGTGCCAGTAGTGGCGATGGCGAGCAGTACTTC.

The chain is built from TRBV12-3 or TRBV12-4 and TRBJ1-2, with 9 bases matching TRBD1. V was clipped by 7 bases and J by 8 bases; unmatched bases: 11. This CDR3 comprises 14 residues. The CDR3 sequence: CASIRPGQGSGYTF. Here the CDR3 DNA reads TGTGCCAGCATCAGGCCGGGACAGGGATCCGGCTACACCTTC.

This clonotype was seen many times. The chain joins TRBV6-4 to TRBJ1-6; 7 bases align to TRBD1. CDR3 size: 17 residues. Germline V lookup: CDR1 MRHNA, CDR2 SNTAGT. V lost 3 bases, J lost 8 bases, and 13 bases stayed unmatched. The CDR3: CASSEPTYRGADSPLHF. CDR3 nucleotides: TGTGCCAGCAGTGAACCGACCTACAGGGGCGCTGATTCACCCCTCCACTTT.

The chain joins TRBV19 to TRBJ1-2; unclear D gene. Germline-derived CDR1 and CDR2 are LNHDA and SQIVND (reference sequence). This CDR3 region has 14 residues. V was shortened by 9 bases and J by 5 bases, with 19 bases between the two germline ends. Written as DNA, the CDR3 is TGTGCCAGCATAGAAGACCCACCGGCATATGGCTACACCTTC. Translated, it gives CASIEDPPAYGYTF.

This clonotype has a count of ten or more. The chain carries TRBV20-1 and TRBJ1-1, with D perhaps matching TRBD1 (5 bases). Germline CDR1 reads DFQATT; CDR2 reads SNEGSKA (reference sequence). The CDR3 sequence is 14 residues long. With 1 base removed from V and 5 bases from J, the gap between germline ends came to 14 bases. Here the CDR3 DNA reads TGCAGTGCTAGAGTGTTAAGGGGCGTAACTGAAGCTTTCTTT. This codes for CSARVLRGVTEAFF.

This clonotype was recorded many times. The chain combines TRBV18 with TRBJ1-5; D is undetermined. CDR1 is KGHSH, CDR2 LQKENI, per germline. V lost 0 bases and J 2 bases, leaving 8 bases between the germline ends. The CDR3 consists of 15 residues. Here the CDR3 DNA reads TGTGCCAGCTCACCACCGAACGGAGGCAATCAGCCCCAGCATTTT. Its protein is CASSPPNGGNQPQHF.

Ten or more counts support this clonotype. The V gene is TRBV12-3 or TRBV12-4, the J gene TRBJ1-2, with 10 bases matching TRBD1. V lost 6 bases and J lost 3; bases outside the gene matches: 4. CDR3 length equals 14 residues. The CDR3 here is CASRRQGADYGYTF. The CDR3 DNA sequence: TGTGCCAGCAGGAGACAGGGGGCCGACTATGGCTACACCTTC.

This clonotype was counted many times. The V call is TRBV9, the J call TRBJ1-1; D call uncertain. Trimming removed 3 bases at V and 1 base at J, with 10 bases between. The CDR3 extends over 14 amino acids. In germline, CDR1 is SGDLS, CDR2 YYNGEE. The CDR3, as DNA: TGTGCCAGCAGCGCCCGATCAGGGAACACTGAAGCTTTCTTT. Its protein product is CASSARSGNTEAFF.

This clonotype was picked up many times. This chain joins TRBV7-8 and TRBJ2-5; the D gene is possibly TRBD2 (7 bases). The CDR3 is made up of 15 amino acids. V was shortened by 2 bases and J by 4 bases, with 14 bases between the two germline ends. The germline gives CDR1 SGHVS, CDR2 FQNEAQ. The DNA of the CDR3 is TGTGCCAGCAGCTTAAGGGGAGGGGGAGGAGAGACCCAGTACTTC. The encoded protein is CASSLRGGGGETQYF.

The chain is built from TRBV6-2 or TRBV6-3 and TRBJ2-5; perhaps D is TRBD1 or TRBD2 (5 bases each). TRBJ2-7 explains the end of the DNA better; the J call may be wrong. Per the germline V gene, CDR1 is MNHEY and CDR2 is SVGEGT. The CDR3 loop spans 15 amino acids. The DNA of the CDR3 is TGTGCCAGCAGTTACGGGGACCCGGGTTCCTACGAGCAGTACTTC. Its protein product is CASSYGDPGSYEQYF.

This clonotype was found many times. The CDR3, as DNA: TGTGCCAGCAGCTGGCGGGACGGGACTGGCTACACCTTC. It encodes CASSWRDGTGYTF. The genes are TRBV7-3 and TRBJ1-2; tentative D call: TRBD1 (5 bases). The V and J ends lost 4 bases and 7 bases respectively, with 13 bases between them. Germline assignment: CDR1 SGHTA and CDR2 FQGTGA. The CDR3 is made up of 13 amino acids.

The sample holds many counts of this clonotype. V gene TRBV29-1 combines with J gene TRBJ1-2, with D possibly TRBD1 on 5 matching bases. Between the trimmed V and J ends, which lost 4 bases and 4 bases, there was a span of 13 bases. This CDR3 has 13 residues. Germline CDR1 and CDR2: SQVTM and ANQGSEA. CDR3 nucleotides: TGCAGCGTTGTAGGAGACAGTATCTATGGCTACACCTTC. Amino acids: CSVVGDSIYGYTF.

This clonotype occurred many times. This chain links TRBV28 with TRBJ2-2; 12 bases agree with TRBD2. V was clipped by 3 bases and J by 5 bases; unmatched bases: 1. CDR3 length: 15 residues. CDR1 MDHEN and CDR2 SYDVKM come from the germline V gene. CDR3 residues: CASSFTSGRTGELFF. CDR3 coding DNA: TGTGCCAGCAGTTTTACTAGCGGGAGGACCGGGGAGCTGTTTTTT.

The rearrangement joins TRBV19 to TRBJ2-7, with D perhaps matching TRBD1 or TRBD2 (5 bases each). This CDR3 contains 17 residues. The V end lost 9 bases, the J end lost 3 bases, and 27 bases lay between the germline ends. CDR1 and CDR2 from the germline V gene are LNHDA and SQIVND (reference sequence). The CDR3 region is CASSHLAGPGTSYEQYF. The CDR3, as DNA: TGTGCCAGCAGTCACTTGGCAGGCCCCGGGACCAGCTACGAGCAGTACTTC.

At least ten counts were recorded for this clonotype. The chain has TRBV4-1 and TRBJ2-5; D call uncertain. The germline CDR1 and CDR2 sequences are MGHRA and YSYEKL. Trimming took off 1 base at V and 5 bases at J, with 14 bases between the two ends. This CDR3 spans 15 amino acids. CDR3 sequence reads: CASSQAWRWAETQYF. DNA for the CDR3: TGCGCCAGCAGCCAAGCTTGGAGATGGGCCGAGACCCAGTACTTC.

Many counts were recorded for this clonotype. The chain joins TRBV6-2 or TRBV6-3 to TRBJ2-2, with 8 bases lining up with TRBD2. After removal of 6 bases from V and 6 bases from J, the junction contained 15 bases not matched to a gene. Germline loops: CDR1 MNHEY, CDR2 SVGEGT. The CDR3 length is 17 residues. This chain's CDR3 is CASSLPPGLVVAGELFF. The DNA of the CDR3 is TGTGCCAGCAGCCTGCCCCCGGGACTAGTTGTAGCCGGGGAGCTGTTTTTT.

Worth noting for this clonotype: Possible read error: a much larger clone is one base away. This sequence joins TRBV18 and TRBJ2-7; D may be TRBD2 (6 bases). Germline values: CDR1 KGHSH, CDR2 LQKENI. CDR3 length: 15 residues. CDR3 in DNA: TGTGCCAGCTCACCGACCGGGACTGGAAGGGACGAGCACTACTTC. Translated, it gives CASSPTGTGRDEHYF.

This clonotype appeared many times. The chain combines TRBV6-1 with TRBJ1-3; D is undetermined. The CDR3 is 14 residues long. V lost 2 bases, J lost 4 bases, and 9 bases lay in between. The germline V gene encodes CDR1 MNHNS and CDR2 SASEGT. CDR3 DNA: TGTGCCAGCAGTGAAAAGCGGCCCGGAAACACCATATATTTT. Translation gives CASSEKRPGNTIYF.

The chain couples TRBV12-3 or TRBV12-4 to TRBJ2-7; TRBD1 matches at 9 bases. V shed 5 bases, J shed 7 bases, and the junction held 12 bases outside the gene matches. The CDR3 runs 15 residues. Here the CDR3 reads CASSPIRTGAIEQYF. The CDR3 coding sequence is TGTGCCAGCAGTCCAATCAGGACAGGGGCGATAGAGCAGTACTTC.

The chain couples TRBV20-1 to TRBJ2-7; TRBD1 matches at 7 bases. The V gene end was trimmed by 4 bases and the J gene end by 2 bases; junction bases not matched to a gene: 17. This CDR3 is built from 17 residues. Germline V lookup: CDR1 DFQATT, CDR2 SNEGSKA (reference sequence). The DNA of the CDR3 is TGCAGTGCTACTTATCAACTGGACAGGTTCCCTCCCTACGAGCAGTACTTC. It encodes CSATYQLDRFPPYEQYF.

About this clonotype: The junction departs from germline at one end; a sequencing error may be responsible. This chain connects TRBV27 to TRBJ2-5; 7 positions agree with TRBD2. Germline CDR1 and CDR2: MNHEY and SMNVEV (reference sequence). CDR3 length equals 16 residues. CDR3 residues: CASSTGTSALQETQHF. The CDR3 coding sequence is TGTGCCAGCAGTACCGGTACTAGCGCCCTACAAGAGACCCAGCACTTC.

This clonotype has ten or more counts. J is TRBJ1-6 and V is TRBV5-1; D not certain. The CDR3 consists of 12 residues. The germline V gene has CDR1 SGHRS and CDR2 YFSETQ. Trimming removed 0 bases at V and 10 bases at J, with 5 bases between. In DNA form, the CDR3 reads TGCGCCAGCAGCTTGGATGCGTCACCCCTCCACTTT. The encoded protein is CASSLDASPLHF.

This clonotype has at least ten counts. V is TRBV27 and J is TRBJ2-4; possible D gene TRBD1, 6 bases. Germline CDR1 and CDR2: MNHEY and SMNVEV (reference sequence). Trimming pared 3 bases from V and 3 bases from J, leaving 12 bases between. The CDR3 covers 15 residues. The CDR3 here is CASSFVGAGKNIQYF. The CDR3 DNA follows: TGTGCCAGCAGTTTTGTGGGGGCGGGCAAAAACATTCAGTACTTC.

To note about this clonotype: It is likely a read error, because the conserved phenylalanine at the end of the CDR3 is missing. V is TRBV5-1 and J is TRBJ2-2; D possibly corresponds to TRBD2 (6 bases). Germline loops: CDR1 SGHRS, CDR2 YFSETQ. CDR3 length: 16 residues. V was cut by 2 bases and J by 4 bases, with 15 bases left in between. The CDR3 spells CASSFLADPSTGELFS. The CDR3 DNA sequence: TGCGCCAGCAGCTTCTTAGCGGACCCGAGCACCGGGGAGCTGTTTTCT.